These 3 T cell receptor beta chains were all obtained from the same sample, sequenced in a study of shared clonotypes between healthy human individuals. Sequencing was performed with immunoSEQ multiplex PCR; in TCRdb, only in-frame clones are kept and a portion is missing. This table has roughly 700,000 clones, approximately 79% appearing once. The sequencing input was memory CD4+ T cells sorted from blood. Specified subset: CD45RA-negative fraction. These receptors were collected from a woman younger than 45 in good health.

This chain joins TRBV30 and TRBJ2-2; 7 bases are shared with TRBD2. Germline V gene data show CDR1 as GTSNPN and CDR2 as SVGIG (reference sequence). With V trimmed by 4 bases and J by 0 bases, 8 bases remained unmatched. CDR3 length: 16 amino acids. The DNA for the CDR3 is TGTGCCTGGAACCGTCTAGCGGTTACGAACACCGGGGAGCTGTTTTTT. Protein sequence: CAWNRLAVTNTGELFF. Based on the CDR3 plus reference TRBV30 and TRBJ2-2, the full variable domain is SQTIHQWPATLVQPVGSPLSLECTVEGTSNPNLYWYRQAAGRGLQLLFYSVGIGQISSEVPQNLSASRPQDRQFILSSKKLLLSDSGFYLCAWNRLAVTNTGELFFGEGSRLTVL.

The gene calls are TRBV5-1 and TRBJ2-1, with D unresolved. Germline CDR1 is SGHRS and CDR2 is YFSETQ. The CDR3 has 14 residues. The V end was cut by 0 bases, the J end by 4 bases, with 8 bases between. The CDR3 DNA reads TGCGCCAGCAGCTTGGGACAAAAATACAATGAGCAGTTCTTC. It codes for CASSLGQKYNEQFF.

The V and J genes are TRBV7-9 and TRBJ2-2; 8 bases are a match to TRBD2. Germline CDR1 reads SEHNR; CDR2 reads FQNEAQ (reference sequence). The trim removed 4 bases at V and 6 bases at J, leaving 10 bases unmatched. The CDR3 has 16 residues. The CDR3: CASSSGGGRKAGELFF. In DNA form, the CDR3 reads TGTGCCAGCAGCTCCGGCGGGGGGCGGAAGGCCGGGGAGCTGTTTTTT.